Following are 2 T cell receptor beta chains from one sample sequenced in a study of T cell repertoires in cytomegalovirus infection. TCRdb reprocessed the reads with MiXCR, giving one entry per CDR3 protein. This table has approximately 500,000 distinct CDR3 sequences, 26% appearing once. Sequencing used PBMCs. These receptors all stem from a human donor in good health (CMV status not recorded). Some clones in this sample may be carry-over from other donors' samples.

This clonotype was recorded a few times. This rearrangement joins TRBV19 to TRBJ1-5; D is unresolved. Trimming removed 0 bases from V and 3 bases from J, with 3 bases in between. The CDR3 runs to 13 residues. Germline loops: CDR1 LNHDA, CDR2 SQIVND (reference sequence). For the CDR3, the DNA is TGTGCCAGTAGTATAGATTACAATCAGCCCCAGCATTTT. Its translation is CASSIDYNQPQHF.

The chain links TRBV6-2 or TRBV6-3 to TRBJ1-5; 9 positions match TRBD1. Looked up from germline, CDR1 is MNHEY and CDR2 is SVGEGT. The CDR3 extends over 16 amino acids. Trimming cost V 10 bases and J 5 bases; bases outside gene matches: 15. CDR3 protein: CATSTPKQGAHQPQHF. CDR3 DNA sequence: TGTGCCACCTCGACCCCAAAACAGGGGGCACATCAGCCCCAGCATTTT.